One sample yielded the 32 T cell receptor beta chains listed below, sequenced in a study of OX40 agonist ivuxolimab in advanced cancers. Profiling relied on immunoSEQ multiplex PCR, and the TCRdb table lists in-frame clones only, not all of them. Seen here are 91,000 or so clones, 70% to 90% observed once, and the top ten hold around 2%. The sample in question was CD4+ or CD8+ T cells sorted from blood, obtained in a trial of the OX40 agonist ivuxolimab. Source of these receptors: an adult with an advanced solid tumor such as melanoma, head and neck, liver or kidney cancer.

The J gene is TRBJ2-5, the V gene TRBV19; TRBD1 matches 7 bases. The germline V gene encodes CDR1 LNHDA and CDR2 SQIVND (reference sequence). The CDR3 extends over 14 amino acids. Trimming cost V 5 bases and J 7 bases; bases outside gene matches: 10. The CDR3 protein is CASSPGQGVGTQYF. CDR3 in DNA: TGTGCCAGTAGTCCCGGGCAGGGGGTGGGGACCCAGTACTTC. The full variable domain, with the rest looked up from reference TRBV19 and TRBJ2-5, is DGGITQSPKYLFRKEGQNVTLSCEQNLNHDAMYWYRQDPGQGLRLIYYSQIVNDFQKGDIAEGYSVSREKKESFPLTVTSAQKNPTAFYLCASSPGQGVGTQYFGPGTRLLVL.

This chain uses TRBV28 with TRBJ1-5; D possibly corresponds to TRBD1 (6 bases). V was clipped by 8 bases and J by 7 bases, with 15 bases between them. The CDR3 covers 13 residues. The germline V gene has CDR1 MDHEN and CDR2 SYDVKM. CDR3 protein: CASSGGFEQPQHF. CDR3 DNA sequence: TGTGCCAGCTCTGGGGGCTTTGAACAGCCCCAGCATTTT.

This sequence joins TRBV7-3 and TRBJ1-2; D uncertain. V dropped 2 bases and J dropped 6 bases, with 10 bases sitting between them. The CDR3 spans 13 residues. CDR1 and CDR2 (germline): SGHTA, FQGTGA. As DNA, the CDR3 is TGTGCCAGCAGCTTATCGAGCGTGGATGGCTACACCTTC. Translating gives CASSLSSVDGYTF. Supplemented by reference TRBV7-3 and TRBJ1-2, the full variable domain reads GAGVSQTPSNKVTEKGKYVELRCDPISGHTALYWYRQSLGQGPEFLIYFQGTGAADDSGLPNDRFFAVRPEGSVSTLKIQRTERGDSAVYLCASSLSSVDGYTFGSGTRLTVV.

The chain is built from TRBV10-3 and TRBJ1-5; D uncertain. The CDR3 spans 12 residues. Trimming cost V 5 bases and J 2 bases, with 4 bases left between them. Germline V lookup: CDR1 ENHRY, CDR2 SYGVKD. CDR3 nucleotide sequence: TGTGCCATCAGTTCGGGCAATCAGCCCCAGCATTTT. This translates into CAISSGNQPQHF.

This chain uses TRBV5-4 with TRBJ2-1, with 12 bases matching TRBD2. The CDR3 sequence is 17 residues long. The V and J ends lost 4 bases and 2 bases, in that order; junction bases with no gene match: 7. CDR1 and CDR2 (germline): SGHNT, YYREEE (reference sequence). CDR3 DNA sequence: TGTGCCAGCAGCCTCGGACTAGCGGGGCCCGCCTACAATGAGCAGTTCTTC. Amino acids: CASSLGLAGPAYNEQFF. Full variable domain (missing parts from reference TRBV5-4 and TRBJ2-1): ETGVTQSPTHLIKTRGQQVTLRCSSQSGHNTVSWYQQALGQGPQFIFQYYREEENGRGNFPPRFSGLQFPNYSSELNVNALELDDSALYLCASSLGLAGPAYNEQFFGPGTRLTVL.

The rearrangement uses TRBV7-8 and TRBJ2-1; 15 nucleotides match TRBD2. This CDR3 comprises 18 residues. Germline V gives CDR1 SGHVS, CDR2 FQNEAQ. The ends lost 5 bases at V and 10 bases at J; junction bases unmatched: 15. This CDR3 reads CASSPRPGTSGRWIEQFF. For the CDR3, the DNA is TGTGCCAGCAGCCCCCGTCCCGGGACTAGCGGGAGGTGGATCGAGCAGTTCTTC.

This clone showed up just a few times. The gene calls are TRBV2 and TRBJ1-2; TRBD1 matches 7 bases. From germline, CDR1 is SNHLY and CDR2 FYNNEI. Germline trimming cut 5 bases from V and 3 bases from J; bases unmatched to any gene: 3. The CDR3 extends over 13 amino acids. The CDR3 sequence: CASSLGTDYGYTF. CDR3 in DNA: TGTGCCAGCAGTCTGGGGACAGACTATGGCTACACCTTC.

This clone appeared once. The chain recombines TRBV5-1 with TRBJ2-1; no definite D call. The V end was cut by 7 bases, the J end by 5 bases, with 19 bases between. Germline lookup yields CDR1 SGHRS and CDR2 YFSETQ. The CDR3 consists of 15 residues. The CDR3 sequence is CASRIGASRNNEQFF. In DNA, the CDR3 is TGCGCCAGCCGGATAGGTGCCTCGAGGAACAATGAGCAGTTCTTC.

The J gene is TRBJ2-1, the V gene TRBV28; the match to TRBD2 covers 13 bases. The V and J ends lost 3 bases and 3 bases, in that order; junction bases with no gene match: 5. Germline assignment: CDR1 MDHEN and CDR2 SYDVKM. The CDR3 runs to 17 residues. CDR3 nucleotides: TGTGCCAGCAGTTTCAGACTAGCGGGAGGTTTCTACAATGAGCAGTTCTTC. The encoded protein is CASSFRLAGGFYNEQFF.

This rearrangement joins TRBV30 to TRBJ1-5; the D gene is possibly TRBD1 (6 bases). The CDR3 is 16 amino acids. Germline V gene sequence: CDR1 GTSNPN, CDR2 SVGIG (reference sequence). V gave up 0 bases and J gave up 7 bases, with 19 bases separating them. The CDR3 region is CAWSVGQGRVGQPQHF. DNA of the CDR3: TGTGCCTGGAGTGTTGGCCAGGGGAGGGTAGGGCAGCCCCAGCATTTT.

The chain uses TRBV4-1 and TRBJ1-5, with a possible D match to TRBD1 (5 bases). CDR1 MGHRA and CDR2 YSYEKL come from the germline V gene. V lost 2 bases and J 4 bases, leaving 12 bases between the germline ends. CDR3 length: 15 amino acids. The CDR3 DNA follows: TGCGCCAGCAGCCAATCCAGACAGAGTAATCAGCCCCAGCATTTT. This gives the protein CASSQSRQSNQPQHF.

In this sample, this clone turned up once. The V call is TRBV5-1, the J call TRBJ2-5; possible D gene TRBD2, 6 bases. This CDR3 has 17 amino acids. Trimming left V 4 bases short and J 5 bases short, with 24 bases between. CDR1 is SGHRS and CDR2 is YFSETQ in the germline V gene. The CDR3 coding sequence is TGCGCCAGCAGCCCGTCCAGGTGGTCGGGAGCAGGGGAGACCCAGTACTTC. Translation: CASSPSRWSGAGETQYF.

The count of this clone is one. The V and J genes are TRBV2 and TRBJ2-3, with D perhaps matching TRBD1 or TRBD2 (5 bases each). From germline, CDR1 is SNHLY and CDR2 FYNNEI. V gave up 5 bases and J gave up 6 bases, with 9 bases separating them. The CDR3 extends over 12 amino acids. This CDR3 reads CASSPWDDTQYF. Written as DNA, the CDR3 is TGTGCCAGCAGTCCCTGGGACGATACGCAGTATTTT. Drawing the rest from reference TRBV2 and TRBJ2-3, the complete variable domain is EPEVTQTPSHQVTQMGQEVILRCVPISNHLYFYWYRQILGQKVEFLVSFYNNEISEKSEIFDDQFSVERPDGSNFTLKIRSTKLEDSAMYFCASSPWDDTQYFGPGTRLTVL.

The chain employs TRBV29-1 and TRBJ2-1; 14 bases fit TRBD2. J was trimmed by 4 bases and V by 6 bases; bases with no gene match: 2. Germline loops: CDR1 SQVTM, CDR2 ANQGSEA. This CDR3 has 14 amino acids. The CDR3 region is CSVGTSGSYNEQFF. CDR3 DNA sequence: TGCAGCGTCGGGACTAGCGGGAGTTACAATGAGCAGTTCTTC.

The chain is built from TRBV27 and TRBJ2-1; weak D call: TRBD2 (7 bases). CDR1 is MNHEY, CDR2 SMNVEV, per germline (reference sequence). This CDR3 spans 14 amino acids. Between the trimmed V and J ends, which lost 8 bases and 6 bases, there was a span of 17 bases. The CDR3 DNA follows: TGTGCCAGCTGGGACCGGCGGGGGCCCAATGAGCAGTTCTTC. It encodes CASWDRRGPNEQFF.

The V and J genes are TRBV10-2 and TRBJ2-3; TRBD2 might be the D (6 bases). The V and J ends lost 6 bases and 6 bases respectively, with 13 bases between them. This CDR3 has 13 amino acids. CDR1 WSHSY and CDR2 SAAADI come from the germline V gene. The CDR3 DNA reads TGCGCCAGCAGGGCCCGGGAGTGGGATACGCAGTATTTT. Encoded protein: CASRAREWDTQYF.

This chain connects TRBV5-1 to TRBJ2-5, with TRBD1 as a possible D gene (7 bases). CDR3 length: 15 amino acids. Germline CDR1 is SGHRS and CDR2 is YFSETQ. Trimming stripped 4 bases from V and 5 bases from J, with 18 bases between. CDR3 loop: CASSDTTGAGETQYF. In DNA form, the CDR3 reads TGCGCCAGCAGCGACACAACAGGGGCGGGGGAGACCCAGTACTTC.

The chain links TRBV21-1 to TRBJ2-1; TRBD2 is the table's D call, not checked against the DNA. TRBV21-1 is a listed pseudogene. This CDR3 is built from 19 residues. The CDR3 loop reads CASSKQLRKEREKEGEQFF. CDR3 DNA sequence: TGTGCCAGCAGCAAACAGTTAAGGAAGGAGCGGGAGAAAGAAGGTGAGCAGTTCTTC.

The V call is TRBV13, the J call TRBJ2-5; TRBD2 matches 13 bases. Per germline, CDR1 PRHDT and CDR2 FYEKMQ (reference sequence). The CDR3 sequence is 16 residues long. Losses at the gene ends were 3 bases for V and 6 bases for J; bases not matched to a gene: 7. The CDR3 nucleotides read TGTGCCAGCAGCTTTGGACTAGCGGGAGATGGGCAGACCCAGTACTTC. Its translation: CASSFGLAGDGQTQYF.

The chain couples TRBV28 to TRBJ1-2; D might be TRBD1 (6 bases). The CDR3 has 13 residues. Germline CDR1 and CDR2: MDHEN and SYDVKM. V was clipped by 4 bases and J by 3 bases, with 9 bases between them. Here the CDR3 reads CASSSTGYYGYTF. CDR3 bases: TGTGCCAGCAGTTCGACAGGATACTATGGCTACACCTTC.

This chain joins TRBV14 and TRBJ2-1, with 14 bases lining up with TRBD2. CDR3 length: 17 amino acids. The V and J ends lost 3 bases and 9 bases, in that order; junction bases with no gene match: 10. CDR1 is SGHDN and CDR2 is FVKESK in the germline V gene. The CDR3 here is CASSQHPGLAGDGEQFF. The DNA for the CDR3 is TGTGCCAGCAGCCAGCACCCGGGACTAGCGGGAGACGGTGAGCAGTTCTTC.

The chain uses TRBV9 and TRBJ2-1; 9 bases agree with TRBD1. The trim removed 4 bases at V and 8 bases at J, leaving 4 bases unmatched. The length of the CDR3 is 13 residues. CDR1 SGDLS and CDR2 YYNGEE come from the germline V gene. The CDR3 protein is CASSRDREYEQFF. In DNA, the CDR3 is TGTGCCAGCAGCAGGGACAGGGAATATGAGCAGTTCTTC.

CDR3 sequence: CAISTAVDSNQPQHF. CDR3 DNA: TGTGCCATCAGTACTGCGGTGGATAGCAATCAGCCCCAGCATTTT. The chain has TRBV10-3 and TRBJ1-5; D is ambiguous. The germline gives CDR1 ENHRY, CDR2 SYGVKD. The CDR3 is 15 residues long. V gave up 5 bases and J gave up 0 bases, with 11 bases separating them.

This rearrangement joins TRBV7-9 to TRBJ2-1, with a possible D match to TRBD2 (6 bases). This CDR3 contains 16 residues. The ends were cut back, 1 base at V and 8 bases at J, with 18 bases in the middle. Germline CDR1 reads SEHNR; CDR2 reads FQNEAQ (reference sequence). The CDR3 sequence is CASSLGSAGPEDEQFF. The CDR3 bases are TGTGCCAGCAGCTTAGGGTCTGCGGGACCAGAGGATGAGCAGTTCTTC.

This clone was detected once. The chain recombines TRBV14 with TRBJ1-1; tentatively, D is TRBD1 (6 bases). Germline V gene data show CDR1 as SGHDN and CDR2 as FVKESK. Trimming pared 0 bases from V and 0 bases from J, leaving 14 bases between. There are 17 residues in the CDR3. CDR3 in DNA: TGTGCCAGCAGCCAAGATAGGGGACAAGGCGTGAACACTGAAGCTTTCTTT. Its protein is CASSQDRGQGVNTEAFF.

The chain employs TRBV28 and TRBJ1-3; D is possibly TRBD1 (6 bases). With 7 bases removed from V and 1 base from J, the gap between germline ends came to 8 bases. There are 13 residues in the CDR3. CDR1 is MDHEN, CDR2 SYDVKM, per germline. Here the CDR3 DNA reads TGTGCCAGCATAACAGGGTCTGGAAACACCATATATTTT. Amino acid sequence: CASITGSGNTIYF.

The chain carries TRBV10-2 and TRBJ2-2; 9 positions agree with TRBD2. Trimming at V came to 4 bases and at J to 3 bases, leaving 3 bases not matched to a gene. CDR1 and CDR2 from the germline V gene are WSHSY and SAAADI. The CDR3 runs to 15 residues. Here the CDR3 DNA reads TGCGCCAGCAGTGTAATAGCGGGAGACACCGGGGAGCTGTTTTTT. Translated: CASSVIAGDTGELFF.

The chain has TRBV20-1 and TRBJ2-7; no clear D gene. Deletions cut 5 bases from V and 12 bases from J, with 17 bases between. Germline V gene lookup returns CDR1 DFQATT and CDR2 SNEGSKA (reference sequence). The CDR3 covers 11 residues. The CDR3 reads CSAGINSLAYF. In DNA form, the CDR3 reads TGCAGTGCTGGTATAAACAGTTTAGCGTACTTC.

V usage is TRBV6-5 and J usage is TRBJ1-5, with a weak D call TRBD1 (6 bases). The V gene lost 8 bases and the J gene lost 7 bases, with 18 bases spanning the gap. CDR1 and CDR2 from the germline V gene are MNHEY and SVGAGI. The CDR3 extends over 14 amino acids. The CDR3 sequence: CASGPGVIRQPQHF. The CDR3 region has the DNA TGTGCCAGCGGACCAGGGGTAATTCGGCAGCCCCAGCATTTT.

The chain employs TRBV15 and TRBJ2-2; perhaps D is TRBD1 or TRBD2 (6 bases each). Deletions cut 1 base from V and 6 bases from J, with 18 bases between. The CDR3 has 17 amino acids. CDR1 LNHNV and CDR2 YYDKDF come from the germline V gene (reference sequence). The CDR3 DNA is TGTGCCACCAGCAGAGGCGGAACGGGGGCGATGGCCGGGGAGCTGTTTTTT. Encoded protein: CATSRGGTGAMAGELFF. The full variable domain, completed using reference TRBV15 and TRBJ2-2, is DAMVIQNPRYQVTQFGKPVTLSCSQTLNHNVMYWYQQKSSQAPKLLFHYYDKDFNNEADTPDNFQSRRPNTSFCFLDIRSPGLGDTAMYLCATSRGGTGAMAGELFFGEGSRLTVL.

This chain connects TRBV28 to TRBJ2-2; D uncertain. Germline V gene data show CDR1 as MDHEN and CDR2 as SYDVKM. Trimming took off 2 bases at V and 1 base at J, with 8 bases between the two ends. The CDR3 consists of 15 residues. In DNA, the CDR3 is TGTGCCAGCAGTTTACTTTGGTGGAACACCGGGGAGCTGTTTTTT. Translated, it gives CASSLLWWNTGELFF.

In DNA form, the CDR3 reads TGTGCCAGCAGCAATCAAAAGACAGGGGGCAACACTGAAGCTTTCTTT. This sequence encodes CASSNQKTGGNTEAFF. This chain uses TRBV5-5 with TRBJ1-1; TRBD1 aligns across 10 bases. After removal of 4 bases from V and 2 bases from J, the junction contained 8 bases not matched to a gene. The germline gives CDR1 SGHKS, CDR2 YYEKEE (reference sequence). The CDR3 extends over 16 amino acids.